This T cell receptor beta chain was observed in a study of blood T cell repertoires in COVID-19. Overall study context: Some COVID-19 samples were acute and others convalescent; all came from the United States, Italy and Spain. From T cells, B-cell-depleted T cells, or PBMCs came the material, which was cDNA or gDNA.

In the authors' methods: Using reference gene primer amplification, nucleated cell counts were estimated. Produced via immunoSEQ multiplex PCR; TCRdb's table is partial and in-frame only. The V and J calls and clone size are taken from that table; D and trimming were inferred from the DNA. The sample contains about 74,000 clones, almost 85% of which appear only once. This clone has a single count. This CDR3 is 15 amino acids long. Germline loops: CDR1 LNHDA, CDR2 SQIVND (reference sequence). V dropped 3 bases and J dropped 2; count of bases not matched to a gene: 6. Sequencing input: peripheral blood. The TCR originated in a man aged 70-80 years with acute or convalescent COVID-19. V and J are TRBV19 and TRBJ1-2, with 7 positions matching TRBD1. The CDR3 reads CASSILSGQNYGYTF. The CDR3 DNA sequence: TGTGCCAGTAGTATTTTGTCGGGACAGAACTATGGCTACACCTTC.